This record covers a single T cell receptor (beta chain). These data belong to a study of blood T cell repertoires in COVID-19. Study-level background: Italy, Spain and the United States were the sources of the convalescent and acute COVID-19 samples. PBMCs, B-cell-depleted T cells, or T cells provided the cDNA or gDNA that made up the material.

Per the germline V gene, CDR1 is LNHNV and CDR2 is YYDKDF (reference sequence). The CDR3 runs to 14 residues. V was clipped by 3 bases and J by 4 bases, with 12 bases between them. Original processing methods: Amplification with reference gene primers provided the estimates of nucleated cell counts. Some clones are missing from TCRdb's copy, which holds only in-frame ones; the method was immunoSEQ multiplex PCR. That table supplies the V and J calls and clone size; D and trimming were determined from the DNA. Of 55,000 to 75,000 clones in the sample, around 87% are singletons; the top ten hold around 7.4%.

V is TRBV15 and J is TRBJ1-2; D might be TRBD1 (6 bases). This sequence was found in a human donor with active COVID-19. The donor label of this sample is uncertain. The sequencing sample was made of peripheral blood. CDR3 in amino acids: CATSRDRTAYGYTF. The CDR3 DNA follows: TGTGCCACCAGCAGGGATAGGACAGCCTATGGCTACACCTTC.